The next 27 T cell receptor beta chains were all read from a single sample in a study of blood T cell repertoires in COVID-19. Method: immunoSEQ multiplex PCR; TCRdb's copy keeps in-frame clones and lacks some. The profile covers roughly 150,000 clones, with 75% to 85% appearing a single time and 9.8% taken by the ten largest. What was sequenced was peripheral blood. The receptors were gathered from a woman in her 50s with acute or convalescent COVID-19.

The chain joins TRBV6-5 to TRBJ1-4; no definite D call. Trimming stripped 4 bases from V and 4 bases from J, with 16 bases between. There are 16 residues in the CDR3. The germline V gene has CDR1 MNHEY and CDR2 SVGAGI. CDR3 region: CASSSRREEFNEKLFF. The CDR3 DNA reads TGTGCCAGCAGTTCGCGTCGCGAGGAGTTTAATGAAAAACTGTTTTTT.

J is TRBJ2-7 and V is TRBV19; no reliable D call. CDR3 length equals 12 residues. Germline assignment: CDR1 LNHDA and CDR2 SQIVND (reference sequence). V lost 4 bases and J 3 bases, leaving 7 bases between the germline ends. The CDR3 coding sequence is TGTGCCAGTAGTAATGTATTCTACGAGCAGTACTTC. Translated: CASSNVFYEQYF.

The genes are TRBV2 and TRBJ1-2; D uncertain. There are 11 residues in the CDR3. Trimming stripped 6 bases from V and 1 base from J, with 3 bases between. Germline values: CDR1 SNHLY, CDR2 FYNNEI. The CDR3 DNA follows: TGTGCCAGCAGCAATAACTATGGCTACACCTTC. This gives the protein CASSNNYGYTF. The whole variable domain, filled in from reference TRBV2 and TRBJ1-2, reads EPEVTQTPSHQVTQMGQEVILRCVPISNHLYFYWYRQILGQKVEFLVSFYNNEISEKSEIFDDQFSVERPDGSNFTLKIRSTKLEDSAMYFCASSNNYGYTFGSGTRLTVV.

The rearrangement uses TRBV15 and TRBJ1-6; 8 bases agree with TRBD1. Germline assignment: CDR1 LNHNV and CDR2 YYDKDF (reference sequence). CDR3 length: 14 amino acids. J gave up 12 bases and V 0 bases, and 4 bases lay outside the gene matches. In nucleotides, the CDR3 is TGTGCCACCAGCAGAGATCGGACAGGGAAACCCCTCCACTTT. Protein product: CATSRDRTGKPLHF.

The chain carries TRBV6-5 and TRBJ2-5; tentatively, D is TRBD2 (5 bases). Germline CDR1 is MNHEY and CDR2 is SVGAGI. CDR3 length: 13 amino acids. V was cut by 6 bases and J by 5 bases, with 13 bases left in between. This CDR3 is CASRQRPFETQYF. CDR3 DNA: TGTGCCAGCAGGCAGCGGCCGTTCGAGACCCAGTACTTC.

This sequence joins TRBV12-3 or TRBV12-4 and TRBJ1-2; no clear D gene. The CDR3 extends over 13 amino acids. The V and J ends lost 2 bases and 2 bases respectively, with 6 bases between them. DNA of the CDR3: TGTGCCAGCAGTTTAAAGCCCAACTATGGCTACACCTTC. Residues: CASSLKPNYGYTF.

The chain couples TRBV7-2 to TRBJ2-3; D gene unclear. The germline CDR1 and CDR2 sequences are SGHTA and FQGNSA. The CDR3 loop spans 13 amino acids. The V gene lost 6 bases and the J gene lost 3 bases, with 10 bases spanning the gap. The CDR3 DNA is TGTGCCAGCAGACCGGAGTGGACAGATACGCAGTATTTT. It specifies CASRPEWTDTQYF.

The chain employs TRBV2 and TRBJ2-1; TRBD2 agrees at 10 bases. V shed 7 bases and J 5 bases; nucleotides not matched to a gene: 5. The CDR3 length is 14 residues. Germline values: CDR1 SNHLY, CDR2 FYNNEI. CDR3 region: CASKTSGIDNEQFF. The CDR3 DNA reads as TGTGCCAGCAAAACTAGCGGGATCGACAATGAGCAGTTCTTC.

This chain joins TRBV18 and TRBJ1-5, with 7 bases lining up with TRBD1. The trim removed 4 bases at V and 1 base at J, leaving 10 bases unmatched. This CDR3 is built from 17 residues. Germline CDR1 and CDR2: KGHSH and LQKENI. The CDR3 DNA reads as TGTGCCAGCTCACGGGTATCAGGGGGAGTAAGCAATCAGCCCCAGCATTTT. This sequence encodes CASSRVSGGVSNQPQHF.

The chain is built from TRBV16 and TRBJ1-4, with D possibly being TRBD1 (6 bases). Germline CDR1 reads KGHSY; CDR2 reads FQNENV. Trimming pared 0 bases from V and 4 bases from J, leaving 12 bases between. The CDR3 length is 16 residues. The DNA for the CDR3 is TGTGCCAGCAGCCAATCGCCGGGACACCGTAATGAAAAACTGTTTTTT. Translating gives CASSQSPGHRNEKLFF.

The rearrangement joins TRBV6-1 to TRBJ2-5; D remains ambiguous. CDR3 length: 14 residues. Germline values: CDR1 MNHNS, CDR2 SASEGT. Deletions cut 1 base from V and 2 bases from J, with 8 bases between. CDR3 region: CASSEDNTQETQYF. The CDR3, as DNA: TGTGCCAGCAGTGAAGATAACACACAAGAGACCCAGTACTTC.

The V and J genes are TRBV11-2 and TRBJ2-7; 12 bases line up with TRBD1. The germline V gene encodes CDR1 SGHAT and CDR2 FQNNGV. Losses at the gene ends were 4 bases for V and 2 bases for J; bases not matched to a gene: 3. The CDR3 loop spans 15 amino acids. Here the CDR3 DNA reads TGTGCCAGCAGCTCGGGACAGGGGGCTACCTACGAGCAGTACTTC. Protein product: CASSSGQGATYEQYF.

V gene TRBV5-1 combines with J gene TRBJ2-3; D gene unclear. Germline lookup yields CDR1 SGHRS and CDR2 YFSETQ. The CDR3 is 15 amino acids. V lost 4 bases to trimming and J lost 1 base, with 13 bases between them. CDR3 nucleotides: TGCGCCAGCAGCCCCACCCCTCAGGGCACAGATACGCAGTATTTT. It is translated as CASSPTPQGTDTQYF.

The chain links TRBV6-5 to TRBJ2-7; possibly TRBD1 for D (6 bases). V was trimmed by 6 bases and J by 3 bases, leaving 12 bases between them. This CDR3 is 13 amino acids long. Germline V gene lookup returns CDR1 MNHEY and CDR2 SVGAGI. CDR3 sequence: CASRPTGHYEQYF. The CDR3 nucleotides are TGTGCCAGCAGGCCTACGGGACACTACGAGCAGTACTTC.

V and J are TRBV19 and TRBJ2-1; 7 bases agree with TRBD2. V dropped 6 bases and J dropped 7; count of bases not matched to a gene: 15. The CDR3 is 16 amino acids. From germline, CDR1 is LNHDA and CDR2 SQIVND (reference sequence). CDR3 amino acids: CASRTPGGSPSNEQFF. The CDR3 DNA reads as TGTGCCAGTAGGACGCCCGGCGGGAGTCCTAGTAATGAGCAGTTCTTC.

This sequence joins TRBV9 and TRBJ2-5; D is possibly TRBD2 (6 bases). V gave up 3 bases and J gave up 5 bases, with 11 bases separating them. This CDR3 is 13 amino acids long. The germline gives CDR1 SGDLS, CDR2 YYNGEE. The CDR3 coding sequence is TGTGCCAGCAGCGCCGGGGGTGGTGAGACCCAGTACTTC. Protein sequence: CASSAGGGETQYF.

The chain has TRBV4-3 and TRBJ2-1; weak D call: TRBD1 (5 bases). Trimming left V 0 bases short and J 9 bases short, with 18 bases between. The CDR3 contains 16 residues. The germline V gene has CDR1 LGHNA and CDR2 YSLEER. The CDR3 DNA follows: TGCGCCAGCAGCCAAGATCTGAGAAGGGATGGGGCTGAGCAGTTCTTC. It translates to CASSQDLRRDGAEQFF.

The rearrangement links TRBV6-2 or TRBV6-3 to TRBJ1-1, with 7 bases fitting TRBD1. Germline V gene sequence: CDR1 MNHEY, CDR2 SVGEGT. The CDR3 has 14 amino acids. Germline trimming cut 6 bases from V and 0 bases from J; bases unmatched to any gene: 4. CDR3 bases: TGTGCCAGCAGCTCACAGGGGCTGAACACTGAAGCTTTCTTT. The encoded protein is CASSSQGLNTEAFF.

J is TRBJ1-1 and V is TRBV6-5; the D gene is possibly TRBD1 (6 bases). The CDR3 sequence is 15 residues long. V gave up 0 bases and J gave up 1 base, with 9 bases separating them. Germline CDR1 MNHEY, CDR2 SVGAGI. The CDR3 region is CASSYSGTRNTEAFF. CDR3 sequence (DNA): TGTGCCAGCAGTTACTCGGGGACACGGAACACTGAAGCTTTCTTT.

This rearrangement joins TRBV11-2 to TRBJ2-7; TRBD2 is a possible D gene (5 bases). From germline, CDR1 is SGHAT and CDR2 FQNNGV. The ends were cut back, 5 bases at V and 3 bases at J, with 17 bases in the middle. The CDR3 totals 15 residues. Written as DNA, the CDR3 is TGTGCCAGCAGCCAAGGCCGCGGGCCGATCTACGAGCAGTACTTC. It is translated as CASSQGRGPIYEQYF.

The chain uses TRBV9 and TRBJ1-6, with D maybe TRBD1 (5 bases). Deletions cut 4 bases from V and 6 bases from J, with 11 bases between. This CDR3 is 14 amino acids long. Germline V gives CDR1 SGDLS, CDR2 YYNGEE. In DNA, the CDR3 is TGTGCCAGCAGCCCCGACAGAATTAATTCACCCCTCCACTTT. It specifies CASSPDRINSPLHF.

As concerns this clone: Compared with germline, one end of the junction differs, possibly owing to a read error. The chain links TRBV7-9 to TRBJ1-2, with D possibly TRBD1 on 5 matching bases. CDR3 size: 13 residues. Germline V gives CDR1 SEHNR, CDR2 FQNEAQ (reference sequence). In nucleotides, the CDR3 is TGTGCCAGCACCCCTAGCGGGGGTTCAACTTCCTTCTTC. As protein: CASTPSGGSTSFF.

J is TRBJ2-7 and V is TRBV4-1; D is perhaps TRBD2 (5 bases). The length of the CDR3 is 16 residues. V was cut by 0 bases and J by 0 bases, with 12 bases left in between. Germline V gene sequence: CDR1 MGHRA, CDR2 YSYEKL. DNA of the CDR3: TGCGCCAGCAGCCAAGATTGGAGGAGGAGCTCCTACGAGCAGTACTTC. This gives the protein CASSQDWRRSSYEQYF.

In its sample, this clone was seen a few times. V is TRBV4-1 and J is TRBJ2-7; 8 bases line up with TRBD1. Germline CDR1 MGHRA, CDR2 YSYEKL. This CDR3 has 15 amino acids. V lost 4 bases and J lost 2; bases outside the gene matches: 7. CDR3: CASSRSDRGPYEQYF. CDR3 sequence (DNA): TGCGCCAGCAGCCGGAGCGACAGGGGACCCTACGAGCAGTACTTC.

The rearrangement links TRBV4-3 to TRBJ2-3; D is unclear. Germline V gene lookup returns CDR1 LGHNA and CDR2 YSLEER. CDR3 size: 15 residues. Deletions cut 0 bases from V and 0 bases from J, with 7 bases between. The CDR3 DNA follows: TGCGCCAGCAGCCAAGATTGGCGGAGCACAGATACGCAGTATTTT. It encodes CASSQDWRSTDTQYF.

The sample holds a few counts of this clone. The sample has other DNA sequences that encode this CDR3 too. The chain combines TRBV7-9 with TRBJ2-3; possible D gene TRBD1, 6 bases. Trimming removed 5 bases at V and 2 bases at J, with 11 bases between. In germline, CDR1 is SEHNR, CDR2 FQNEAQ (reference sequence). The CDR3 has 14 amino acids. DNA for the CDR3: TGTGCCAGCAGCCTGACAGGATCCACAGATACGCAGTATTTT. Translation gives CASSLTGSTDTQYF.

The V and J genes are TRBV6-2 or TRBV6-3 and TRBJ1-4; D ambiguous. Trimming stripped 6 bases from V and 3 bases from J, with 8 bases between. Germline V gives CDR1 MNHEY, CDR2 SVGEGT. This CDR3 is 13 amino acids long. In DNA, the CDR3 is TGTGCCAGCAGCCGGGCCTCTAATGAAAAACTGTTTTTT. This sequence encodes CASSRASNEKLFF.